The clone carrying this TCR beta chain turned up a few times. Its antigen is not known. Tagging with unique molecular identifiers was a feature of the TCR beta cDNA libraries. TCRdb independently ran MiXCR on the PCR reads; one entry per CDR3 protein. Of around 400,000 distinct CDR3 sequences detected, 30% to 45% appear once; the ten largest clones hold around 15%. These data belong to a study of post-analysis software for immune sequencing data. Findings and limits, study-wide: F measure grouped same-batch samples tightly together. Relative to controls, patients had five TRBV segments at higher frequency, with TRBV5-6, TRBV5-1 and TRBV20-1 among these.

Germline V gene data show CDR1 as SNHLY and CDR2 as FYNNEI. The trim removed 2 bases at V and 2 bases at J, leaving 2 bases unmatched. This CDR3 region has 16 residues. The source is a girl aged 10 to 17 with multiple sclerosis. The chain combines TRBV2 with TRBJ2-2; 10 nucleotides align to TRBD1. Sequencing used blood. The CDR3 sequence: CASSEQTGGNTGELFF. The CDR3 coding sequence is TGTGCCAGCAGTGAACAGACAGGGGGCAACACCGGGGAGCTGTTTTTT.